This TCR beta chain stems from a study of T cells in Graves' hyperthyroidism and ophthalmopathy. This CDR3 region has 16 residues. Trimming pared 5 bases from V and 0 bases from J, leaving 14 bases between. Germline CDR1 and CDR2: SQVTM and ANQGSEA. Amplification of TCR beta CDR3 regions was performed using RNA transcripts as template. HTBI primers were used for first-round RT-PCR of the TCR CDR3. From the multiplex PCR reads, TCRdb called clonotypes with MiXCR, one entry per CDR3 protein. The sample has around 620,000 distinct CDR3 sequences, under 60% seen once. The origin of this receptor is an adult woman with Graves' disease, either hyperthyroidism or ophthalmopathy (not recorded which). Sample: peripheral blood or thyroid tissue (not recorded which). This chain connects TRBV29-1 to TRBJ2-6, with a weak D call TRBD1 (6 bases). The CDR3 region is CSVRDTRYSGANVLTF. The CDR3 DNA is TGCAGCGTTCGGGACACCCGTTACTCTGGGGCCAACGTCCTGACTTTC.